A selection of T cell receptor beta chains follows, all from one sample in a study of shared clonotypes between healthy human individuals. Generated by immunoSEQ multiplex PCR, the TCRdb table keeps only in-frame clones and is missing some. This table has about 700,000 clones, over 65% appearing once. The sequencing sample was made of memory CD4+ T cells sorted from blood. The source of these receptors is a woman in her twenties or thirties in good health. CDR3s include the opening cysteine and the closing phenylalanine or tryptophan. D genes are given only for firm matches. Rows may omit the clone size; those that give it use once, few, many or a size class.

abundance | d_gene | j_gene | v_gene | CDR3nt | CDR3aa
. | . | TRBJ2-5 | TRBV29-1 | TGCAGCGTTGAACGGGGGAGTCGAGAGACCCAGTACTTC | CSVERGSRETQYF
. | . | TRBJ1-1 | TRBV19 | TGTGCCAGTAGCGTGGGCACAGGCACTGAAGCTTTCTTT | CASSVGTGTEAFF
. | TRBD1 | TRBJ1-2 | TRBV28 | TGTGCCAGCAGCAGACAGGGCGACTATGGCTACACCTTC | CASSRQGDYGYTF
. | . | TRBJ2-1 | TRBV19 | TGTGCCAGTAGCCGGCAGGGGGGTGAGCAGTTCTTC | CASSRQGGEQFF
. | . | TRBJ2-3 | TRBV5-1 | TGCGCCAGCAGCTGGGAGGTAGAGGTAGATACGCAGTATTTT | CASSWEVEVDTQYF
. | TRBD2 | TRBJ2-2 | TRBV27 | TGTGCCAGCAGTTTTTCAGGACTAGCACAATTCGGGGAGCTGTTTTTT | CASSFSGLAQFGELFF
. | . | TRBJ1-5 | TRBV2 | TGTGCCAGCAGTGGACAGAACTATCAGCCCCAGCATTTT | CASSGQNYQPQHF
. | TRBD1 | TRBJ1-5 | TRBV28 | TGTGCCAGCAGTATACCAGGACAGGGGTTCAATCAGCCCCAGCATTTT | CASSIPGQGFNQPQHF
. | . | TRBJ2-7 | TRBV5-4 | TGTGCCAGCAGCTTGCTGAACGAGCAGTACTTC | CASSLLNEQYF
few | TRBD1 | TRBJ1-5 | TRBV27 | TGTGCCAGCGGACAGGGTTTTCAGCCCCAGCATTTT | CASGQGFQPQHF
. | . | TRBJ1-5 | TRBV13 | TGTGCCAGCAGCTTAGGACGGGTCAATCAGCCCCAGCATTTT | CASSLGRVNQPQHF
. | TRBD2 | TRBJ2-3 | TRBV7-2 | TGTGCCAGCAGCACGGGGACTAGCGGGAGCACAGATACGCAGTATTTT | CASSTGTSGSTDTQYF
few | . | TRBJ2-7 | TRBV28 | TGTGCCAGCACTACTAGCATCTACGAGCAGTACTTC | CASTTSIYEQYF
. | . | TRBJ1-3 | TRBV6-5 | TGTGCCAGCAGTTACTCTTCCGGCTCTGGAAACACCATATATTTT | CASSYSSGSGNTIYF
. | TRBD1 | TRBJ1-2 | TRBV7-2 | TGTGCCAGCAGCTCGGGGGAGCAGGGGGGAGACTATGGCTACACCTTC | CASSSGEQGGDYGYTF
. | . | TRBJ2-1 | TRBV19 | TGTGCCAGTCACGAAAGGGCTAGAGGATTTTACAATGAGCAGTTCTTC | CASHERARGFYNEQFF
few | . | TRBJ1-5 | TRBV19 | TGTGCCAGTAGTATTGGCAGAAACTACGATCAGCCCCAGCATTTT | CASSIGRNYDQPQHF
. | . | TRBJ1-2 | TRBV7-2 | TGTGCCAGCAGCTTAGATGTCTCCTATGGCTACACCTTC | CASSLDVSYGYTF
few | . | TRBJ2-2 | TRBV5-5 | TGTGCCAGCAGCTTGGAATGGGGCGGGGAGCTGTTTTTT | CASSLEWGGELFF
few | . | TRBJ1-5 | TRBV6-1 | TGTGCCAGCAGTGAAAGAGGACAAAGAAGGCAGCCCCAGCATTTT | CASSERGQRRQPQHF
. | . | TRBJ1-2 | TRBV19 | TGTGCCAGTAGTATCAGCCCGGCGGAATTCTATGGCTACACCTTC | CASSISPAEFYGYTF
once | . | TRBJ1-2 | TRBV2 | TGTGCCAGGGGGAGGAAAGGGGAAGGACCGTCGACGGCTAACTATGGCTACACCTTC | CARGRKGEGPSTANYGYTF
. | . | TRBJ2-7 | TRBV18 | TGTGCCAGCTCGCGGTCCCACGACCCATACGAGCAGTACTTC | CASSRSHDPYEQYF
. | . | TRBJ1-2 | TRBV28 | TGTGCCAGCATCCCCGCGCGGGGGCTTAACTATGGCTACACCTTC | CASIPARGLNYGYTF
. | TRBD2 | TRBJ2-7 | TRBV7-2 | TGTGCCAGCAGCCGCTTTCTAGCGGGAAGGGAGCAGTACTTC | CASSRFLAGREQYF
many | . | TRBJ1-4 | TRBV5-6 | TGTGCCAGCAGCTTGGGCAGGGGTGAAAAACTGTTTTTT | CASSLGRGEKLFF
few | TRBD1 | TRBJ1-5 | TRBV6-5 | TGTGCCAGCAGAGACAGGGGGCCGAGCAATCAGCCCCAGCATTTT | CASRDRGPSNQPQHF
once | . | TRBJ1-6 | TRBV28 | TGTGCCAGCAGCCAATCAAGGTCACCCCTCCACTTT | CASSQSRSPLHF
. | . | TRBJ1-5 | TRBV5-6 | TGTGCCAGCAGCCTTTTTAATCAGCCCCAGCATTTT | CASSLFNQPQHF
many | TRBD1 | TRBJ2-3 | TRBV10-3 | TGTGCCATCAGTGAGGTGGGAGGACAGGGAACAGATACGCAGTATTTT | CAISEVGGQGTDTQYF
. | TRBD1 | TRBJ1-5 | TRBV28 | TGTGCCAGCAGTGTACGACAGGGGGTGCAGCCCCAGCATTTT | CASSVRQGVQPQHF
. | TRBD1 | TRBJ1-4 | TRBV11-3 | TGTGCCAGCAGACTTGGGACAGGGTGGGAAAAACTGTTTTTT | CASRLGTGWEKLFF
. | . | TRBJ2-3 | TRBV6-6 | TGTGCCAGCGGAGGAGATACGCAGTATTTT | CASGGDTQYF
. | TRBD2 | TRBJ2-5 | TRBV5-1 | TGCGCCAGCAGCTTGGGGACTAGGGGCTTCCAAGAGACCCAGTACTTC | CASSLGTRGFQETQYF
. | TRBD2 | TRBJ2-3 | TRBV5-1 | TGCGCCAGCAGCTTGCGGGGACTAGCGGGAGAATCAGATACGCAGTATTTT | CASSLRGLAGESDTQYF
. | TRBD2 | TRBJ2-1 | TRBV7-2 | TGTGCCAGCAGCCGAGGGACTAGCCCGTACAATGAGCAGTTCTTC | CASSRGTSPYNEQFF
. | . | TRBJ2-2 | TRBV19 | TGTGCCAGTAGTATAAAGCCGACCGGGGAGCTGTTTTTT | CASSIKPTGELFF
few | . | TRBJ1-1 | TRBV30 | TGTGCCTGGACGACAGGATTAAACACTGAAGCTTTCTTT | CAWTTGLNTEAFF
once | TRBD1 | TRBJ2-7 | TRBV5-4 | TGTGCCATCGGGACAGGGCCGTCACGGGATTCCTACGAGCAGTACTTC | CAIGTGPSRDSYEQYF
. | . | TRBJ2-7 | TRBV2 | TGTGCCAGCAGTGCGGAGACAGGCCTGTACGAGCAGTACTTC | CASSAETGLYEQYF
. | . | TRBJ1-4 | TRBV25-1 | TGTGCCAGCAGTGAACTCCATGCCGGAACGGCTAATGAAAAACTGTTTTTT | CASSELHAGTANEKLFF
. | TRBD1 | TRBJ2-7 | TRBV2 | TGTGCCAGCACACTAAGGACAGGGGCCTACGAGCAGTACTTC | CASTLRTGAYEQYF
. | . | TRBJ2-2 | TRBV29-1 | TGCAGCGTGTCCGGGCCTCCCACCGGGGAGCTGTTTTTT | CSVSGPPTGELFF
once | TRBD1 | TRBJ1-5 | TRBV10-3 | TGTGCCATCAGGGGACAGGGACCCAATCAGCCCCAGCATTTT | CAIRGQGPNQPQHF
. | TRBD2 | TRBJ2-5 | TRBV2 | TGTGCCACCGCAAGCGGGAGGGCCCCCCTAGGGACCCAGTACTTC | CATASGRAPLGTQYF
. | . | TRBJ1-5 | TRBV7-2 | TGTGCCAGCAGCTCAAATAGCAATCAGCCCCAGCATTTT | CASSSNSNQPQHF
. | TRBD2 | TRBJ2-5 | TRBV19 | TGTGCCAGTAGTACCGGGACTAGCGGGTTGGAGACCCAGTACTTC | CASSTGTSGLETQYF
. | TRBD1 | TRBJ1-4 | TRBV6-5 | TGTGCCAGCAGTTACTCCAGGGGGCAGGATGAAAAACTGTTTTTT | CASSYSRGQDEKLFF
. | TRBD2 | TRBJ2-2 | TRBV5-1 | TGCGCCAGTACTAGCGGGGGTAACACCGGGGAGCTGTTTTTT | CASTSGGNTGELFF
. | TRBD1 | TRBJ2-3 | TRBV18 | TGTGCCAGCTCACTCACCGGGACAGGCGGCACAGATACGCAGTATTTT | CASSLTGTGGTDTQYF
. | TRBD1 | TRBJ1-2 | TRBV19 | TGTGCCGCCCGGGACAGGGGGCTAACTAACTATGGCTACACCTTC | CAARDRGLTNYGYTF
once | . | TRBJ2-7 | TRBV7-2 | TGTGCCAGCAGTCAAGGGGAGGACTACGAGCAGTACTTC | CASSQGEDYEQYF
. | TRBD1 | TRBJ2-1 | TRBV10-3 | TGTGCCATCAGAGGGACAGACCACAATGAGCAGTTCTTC | CAIRGTDHNEQFF